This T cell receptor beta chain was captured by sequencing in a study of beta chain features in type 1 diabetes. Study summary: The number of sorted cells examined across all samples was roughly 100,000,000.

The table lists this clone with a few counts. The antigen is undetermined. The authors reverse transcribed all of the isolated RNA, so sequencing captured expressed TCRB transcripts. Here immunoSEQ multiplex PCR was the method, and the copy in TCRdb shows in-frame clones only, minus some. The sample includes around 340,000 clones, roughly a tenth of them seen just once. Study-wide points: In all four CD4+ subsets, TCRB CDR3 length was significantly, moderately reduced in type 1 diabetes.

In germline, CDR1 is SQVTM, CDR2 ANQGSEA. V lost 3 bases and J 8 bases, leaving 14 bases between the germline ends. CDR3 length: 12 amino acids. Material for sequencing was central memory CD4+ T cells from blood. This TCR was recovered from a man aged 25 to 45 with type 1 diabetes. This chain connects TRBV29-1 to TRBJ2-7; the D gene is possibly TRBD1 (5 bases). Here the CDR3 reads CSVDSPTGQQYF. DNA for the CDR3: TGCAGCGTTGACTCCCCCACAGGTCAGCAGTACTTC.